Listed below are T cell receptor beta chains from one sample, sequenced in a study of cytomegalovirus exposure and HLA in healthy donors. The table came from immunoSEQ multiplex PCR; TCRdb's copy has only in-frame clones and leaves some out. The repertoire holds over 150,000 clones, with approximately 90% as singletons. Material for sequencing was PBMCs. These receptors all come from a woman in her 30s in good health and CMV-seronegative. Each CDR3 is given with its conserved first and last residue. D genes are given only for firm matches. Expanded clones are given a class, and other clones once, few, many or no size at all.

V	size	J	D	DNA	CDR3
TRBV2	.	TRBJ1-6	.	TGTGCCAGCACGGGGGAGTATAATTCACCCCTCCACTTT	CASTGEYNSPLHF
TRBV14	.	TRBJ2-1	TRBD2	TGTGCCAGCAGACAGAGCGGGGGACTAGGGTCGGGTGAGCAGTTCTTC	CASRQSGGLGSGEQFF
TRBV7-3	.	TRBJ2-1	TRBD2	TGTGCCAGCAGCTCCCAAGCGGGAGCCCTTACAGATGAGCAGTTCTTC	CASSSQAGALTDEQFF
TRBV19	.	TRBJ1-5	.	TGTGCCAGTAGTACCATGGAGGGTCAGCCCCAGCATTTT	CASSTMEGQPQHF
TRBV11-3	once	TRBJ1-1	TRBD1	TGTGCCAGCAGCCGGGACAGTCACATGAACACTGAAGCTTTCTTT	CASSRDSHMNTEAFF
TRBV14	once	TRBJ2-3	.	TGTGCCAGCAGCCAGGGAAGGGACTTCACAGATACGCAGTATTTT	CASSQGRDFTDTQYF
TRBV30	.	TRBJ1-2	TRBD1	TGTGCCTGGATTTTTTGGACAGGACGATTAAACTATGGCTACACCTTC	CAWIFWTGRLNYGYTF
TRBV15	.	TRBJ1-1	TRBD1	TGTGCCACCAGCAGAGTGGTCGGACAGGGTCGGACTGAAGCTTTCTTT	CATSRVVGQGRTEAFF
TRBV14	.	TRBJ1-2	TRBD1	TGTGCCAGCAGCCCTGGGACAGGGGGCTTACTCGGCTATGGCTACACCTTC	CASSPGTGGLLGYGYTF
TRBV29-1	once	TRBJ1-3	TRBD1	TGCAGCGTGGGACAGGGTTTTGACACCATATATTTT	CSVGQGFDTIYF
TRBV5-1	.	TRBJ2-7	TRBD2	TGCGCCAGCAGTCTGGGACTAGCGGAAACCTACGAGCAGTACTTC	CASSLGLAETYEQYF
TRBV6-5	.	TRBJ1-2	.	TGTGCCAGCAGTTTTATGGACACCATGAACTATGGCTACACCTTC	CASSFMDTMNYGYTF
TRBV7-3	.	TRBJ2-3	.	TGTGCCAGCAGCTTAGTCCCGGCGGGATCGAGCACAGATACGCAGTATTTT	CASSLVPAGSSTDTQYF
TRBV5-6	.	TRBJ1-2	TRBD1	TGTGCCAGCAGCTCCGGGACAGGGTTCCAATACCGTAGCTACACCTTC	CASSSGTGFQYRSYTF
TRBV5-1	.	TRBJ2-5	.	TGCGCCAGCAGCTTGGGATCCTATGGAGGGGAGACCCAGTACTTC	CASSLGSYGGETQYF
TRBV28	.	TRBJ2-7	TRBD2	TGTGCCAGCACCCCGCGGGGGGCAGGCGTATCCTACGAGCAGTACTTC	CASTPRGAGVSYEQYF
TRBV5-4	.	TRBJ2-2	TRBD1	TGTGCCAGCAGCTCGGATTTACAGGGGGCCGGGGAGCTGTTTTTT	CASSSDLQGAGELFF
TRBV6-1	.	TRBJ2-4	TRBD2	TGTGCCAGCAGCCCAGGGACTAGCGGAAAAAACATTCAGTACTTC	CASSPGTSGKNIQYF
TRBV18	.	TRBJ2-7	.	TGTGCCAGCTCGTCCCCCCCGGGCTACGAGCAGTACTTC	CASSSPPGYEQYF
TRBV14	.	TRBJ1-2	TRBD1	TGTGCCAGCAGCCCGACCGACAGGGTCTATGGCTACACCTTC	CASSPTDRVYGYTF
TRBV5-4	.	TRBJ2-1	TRBD2	TGTGCCACCCACGGGGGGGGGAGGCCCCTCCTCTACAATGAGCAGTTCTTC	CATHGGGRPLLYNEQFF
TRBV4-1	few	TRBJ1-5	.	TGCGCCAGCAGCCAAGTAATCGTCCAGCCCCAGCATTTT	CASSQVIVQPQHF
TRBV2	.	TRBJ2-1	.	TGTGCCAGCAGTCCCGCCTACAATGAGCAGTTCTTC	CASSPAYNEQFF
TRBV28	.	TRBJ2-1	.	TGTGCCAGCAGTTTTTTAGGGGGTGCAAAGTTCTTC	CASSFLGGAKFF
TRBV19	once	TRBJ1-2	.	TGTGCCAGTACCCCACAGACTAACTATGGCTACACCTTC	CASTPQTNYGYTF